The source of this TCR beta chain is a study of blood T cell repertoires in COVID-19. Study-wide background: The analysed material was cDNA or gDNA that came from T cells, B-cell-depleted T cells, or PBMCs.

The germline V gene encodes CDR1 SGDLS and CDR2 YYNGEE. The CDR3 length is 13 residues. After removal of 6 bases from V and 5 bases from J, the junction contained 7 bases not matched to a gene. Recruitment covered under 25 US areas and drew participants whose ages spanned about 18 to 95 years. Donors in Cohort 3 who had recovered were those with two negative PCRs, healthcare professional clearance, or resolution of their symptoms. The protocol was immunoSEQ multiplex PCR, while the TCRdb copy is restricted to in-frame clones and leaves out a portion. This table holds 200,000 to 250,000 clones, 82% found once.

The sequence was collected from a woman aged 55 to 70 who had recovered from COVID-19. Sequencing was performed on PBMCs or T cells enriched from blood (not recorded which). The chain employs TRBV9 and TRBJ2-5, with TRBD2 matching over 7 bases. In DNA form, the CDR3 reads TGTGCCAGCACTCGCGGGAGTGGGGAGACCCAGTACTTC. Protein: CASTRGSGETQYF.